This T cell receptor (beta chain) came from a study of chemoradiotherapy in HPV16-positive cancers. This CDR3 spans 14 amino acids. Germline V lookup: CDR1 SGHNT, CDR2 YENEEA. The germline V and J ends were trimmed by 4 bases and 4 bases, with 11 bases remaining between them. TCRdb keeps only in-frame clones here, not all; method: immunoSEQ multiplex PCR. The table lists fewer than 30,000 clones, approximately 93% of them singletons. Details on this clone: Its antigen is still unknown.

Regarding the study as a whole: During treatment, candidate HPV-specific clones and E7-related motifs expanded in tumor.

The TCR originated in a human donor with HPV-associated anogenital cancer. The sample here was taken from a patient who underwent chemoradiotherapy. The chain links TRBV11-3 to TRBJ2-1; D may match TRBD1 or TRBD2 (5 bases each). The CDR3 protein is CASSSYGGYNEQFF. CDR3 DNA: TGTGCCAGCAGCTCCTATGGGGGTTACAATGAGCAGTTCTTC.